The 32 T cell receptor beta chains listed next were all sequenced from one sample in a study of cytomegalovirus exposure and HLA in healthy donors. PCR used 60 Vbeta primers and 13 Jbeta primers. Sequenced by immunoSEQ multiplex PCR; TCRdb stores in-frame clones only, minus some. The data show 150,000 to 170,000 clones, with 75% seen just once and roughly 1.4% held by the top ten. Sequencing was carried out using PBMCs. These receptors all come from a man between 18 and 35 years old in good health and CMV-seronegative.

V is TRBV28 and J is TRBJ2-7; D not certain. The germline V and J ends were trimmed by 5 bases and 0 bases, with 8 bases remaining between them. CDR3 length equals 13 residues. Germline lookup yields CDR1 MDHEN and CDR2 SYDVKM. Here the CDR3 reads CASSSVSSYEQYF. CDR3 nucleotide sequence: TGTGCCAGCAGTAGCGTATCCTCCTACGAGCAGTACTTC.

For this clone: One end of the junction varies from germline; a read error may be responsible. V gene TRBV7-9 combines with J gene TRBJ1-5; D is ambiguous. Germline assignment: CDR1 SEHNR and CDR2 FQNEAQ (reference sequence). There are 12 residues in the CDR3. CDR3 sequence: CSSSLDGQPQHF. The CDR3 bases are TGTTCCAGCAGCTTAGACGGGCAGCCCCAGCATTTT.

For the CDR3, the DNA is TGTGCCAGCAGCTGGGGGACAGGGGAGAACAATGAGCAGTTCTTC. Its protein is CASSWGTGENNEQFF. The chain recombines TRBV5-4 with TRBJ2-1; 10 nucleotides agree with TRBD1. The CDR3 has 15 amino acids. V trimming: 3 bases; J trimming: 5 bases; junction bases outside the gene matches: 5. The germline V gene encodes CDR1 SGHNT and CDR2 YYREEE (reference sequence).

The V and J genes are TRBV7-2 and TRBJ2-3, with 12 bases matching TRBD2. The germline gives CDR1 SGHTA, CDR2 FQGNSA. V shed 3 bases, J shed 1 base, and the junction held 5 bases outside the gene matches. This CDR3 is built from 17 residues. In DNA, the CDR3 is TGTGCCAGCAGCTTCCGACTAGCGGGAGAGGGCACAGATACGCAGTATTTT. As protein: CASSFRLAGEGTDTQYF.

The chain combines TRBV9 with TRBJ2-5; the match to TRBD1 covers 7 bases. The CDR3 loop spans 15 amino acids. The germline V gene has CDR1 SGDLS and CDR2 YYNGEE. Trimming removed 2 bases from V and 3 bases from J; junction bases left unmatched: 7. The DNA of the CDR3 is TGTGCCAGCAGCGTCACAGGGGCGAACAAAGAGACCCAGTACTTC. Translation gives CASSVTGANKETQYF.

DNA of the CDR3: TGTGCCATCAGTGAGTCTTCGGGCAGGGTACGGTCTGGGGCCAACGTCCTGACTTTC. As protein: CAISESSGRVRSGANVLTF. The chain uses TRBV10-3 and TRBJ2-6, with D tentatively TRBD1 (5 bases). The V end was cut by 0 bases, the J end by 1 base, with 16 bases between. Germline lookup yields CDR1 ENHRY and CDR2 SYGVKD. This CDR3 is built from 19 residues.

This chain links TRBV28 with TRBJ2-2; D might be TRBD1 (5 bases). Germline V gene sequence: CDR1 MDHEN, CDR2 SYDVKM. The length of the CDR3 is 15 residues. V lost 1 base and J lost 5, with 11 bases in between. CDR3 amino acids: CASSLSAGRTGELFF. As DNA, the CDR3 is TGTGCCAGCAGTTTATCGGCAGGGCGGACCGGGGAGCTGTTTTTT.

The chain combines TRBV19 with TRBJ2-5; tentatively, D is TRBD1 (5 bases). This CDR3 spans 15 amino acids. V shed 6 bases and J shed 4 bases, with 18 bases lying between them. Germline V gives CDR1 LNHDA, CDR2 SQIVND (reference sequence). This chain's CDR3 is CASSPGLQGTETQYF. In DNA form, the CDR3 reads TGTGCCAGTAGCCCGGGCCTGCAGGGCACAGAGACCCAGTACTTC.

This sequence joins TRBV5-1 and TRBJ2-1; 8 bases fit TRBD1. After removal of 5 bases from V and 10 bases from J, the junction contained 11 bases not matched to a gene. Germline assignment: CDR1 SGHRS and CDR2 YFSETQ. The CDR3 contains 14 residues. DNA of the CDR3: TGCGCCAGCAGTTCGGGACAGGTCCTAGGGGAGCAGTTCTTC. Translation gives CASSSGQVLGEQFF.

The chain links TRBV28 to TRBJ1-4; 9 bases align to TRBD1. The CDR3 runs to 15 residues. Germline V lookup: CDR1 MDHEN, CDR2 SYDVKM. Trimming removed 5 bases from V and 4 bases from J; junction bases left unmatched: 5. CDR3 DNA sequence: TGTGCCAGCAGTAAGGGACAGGGCGGTAATGAAAAACTGTTTTTT. Protein product: CASSKGQGGNEKLFF.

The chain joins TRBV4-1 to TRBJ1-2; unclear D gene. In germline, CDR1 is MGHRA, CDR2 YSYEKL. The CDR3 length is 14 residues. Trimming stripped 6 bases from V and 4 bases from J, with 15 bases between. CDR3: CASSLREIGYGYTF. The CDR3 coding sequence is TGCGCCAGCAGTCTCCGGGAAATCGGCTATGGCTACACCTTC.

The V gene is TRBV19, the J gene TRBJ1-3; 8 nucleotides line up with TRBD1. Per germline, CDR1 LNHDA and CDR2 SQIVND (reference sequence). The CDR3 is 14 residues long. V dropped 7 bases and J dropped 4; count of bases not matched to a gene: 6. As DNA, the CDR3 is TGTGCCAGTAAGACGGGACAGGAGGGAAACACCATATATTTT. Protein product: CASKTGQEGNTIYF.

The CDR3 DNA reads TGTGCCAGCAGCGTAGGACCTAGCGAGTACAATGAGCAGTTCTTC. Translating gives CASSVGPSEYNEQFF. V gene TRBV9 combines with J gene TRBJ2-1; D is perhaps TRBD2 (6 bases). The V end lost 0 bases, the J end lost 4 bases, and 11 bases lay between the germline ends. The germline V gene has CDR1 SGDLS and CDR2 YYNGEE. The CDR3 is 15 amino acids.

The J gene is TRBJ2-2, the V gene TRBV4-3; TRBD2 aligns across 14 bases. The CDR3 is made up of 18 amino acids. CDR1 and CDR2 from the germline V gene are LGHNA and YSLEER. V lost 3 bases to trimming and J lost 4 bases; unmatched junction nucleotides: 7. Here the CDR3 DNA reads TGCGCCAGCAGCCACCCGGGACTAGCGGGAGTCGGCACCGGGGAGCTGTTTTTT. This codes for CASSHPGLAGVGTGELFF.

The rearrangement joins TRBV14 to TRBJ2-1, with 11 bases identical to TRBD2. The CDR3 runs to 17 residues. Germline CDR1 SGHDN, CDR2 FVKESK. V lost 1 base, J lost 7 bases, and 9 bases stayed unmatched. The CDR3 loop reads CASSQGALAGGGNEQFF. In nucleotides, the CDR3 is TGTGCCAGCAGCCAAGGTGCGCTAGCGGGAGGTGGAAATGAGCAGTTCTTC.

V and J are TRBV7-9 and TRBJ1-4; D not resolved. Germline V gives CDR1 SEHNR, CDR2 FQNEAQ (reference sequence). The CDR3 is 14 residues long. V was pared by 5 bases and J by 7 bases, with 14 bases between. CDR3 nucleotide sequence: TGTGCCAGCAGCCAAGGGTTCGAGGGTGAAAAACTGTTTTTT. Its protein is CASSQGFEGEKLFF.

This chain links TRBV28 with TRBJ2-7; 7 bases are a match to TRBD2. CDR3 length: 14 amino acids. V lost 5 bases and J lost 2; bases outside the gene matches: 6. Per germline, CDR1 MDHEN and CDR2 SYDVKM. CDR3 loop: CASSPPAGTYEQYF. CDR3 nucleotide sequence: TGTGCCAGCAGTCCCCCAGCGGGAACCTACGAGCAGTACTTC.

The CDR3: CASRLGLADNEQFF. In DNA form, the CDR3 reads TGCGCCAGCAGACTGGGACTAGCGGACAATGAGCAGTTCTTC. The chain couples TRBV5-1 to TRBJ2-1, with 11 bases that match TRBD2. Germline CDR1 is SGHRS and CDR2 is YFSETQ. Unmatched junction bases numbered 3, after V lost 5 bases and J lost 5 bases. This CDR3 comprises 14 residues.

Of note for this clone: At one of its ends the junction is not consistent with the germline gene, which may arise from a read error. The V gene is TRBV5-6, the J gene TRBJ2-1, with D maybe TRBD2 (5 bases). CDR1 is SGHDT, CDR2 YYEEEE, per germline. This CDR3 contains 12 residues. CDR3 in DNA: TGTGCCACCTCCGGTTTCAGTGGGGAGCCGTTCTTC. Its protein product is CATSGFSGEPFF. Full variable domain (rest looked up from reference TRBV5-6 and TRBJ2-1): DAGVTQSPTHLIKTRGQQVTLRCSPKSGHDTVSWYQQALGQGPQFIFQYYEEEERQRGNFPDRFSGHQFPNYSSELNVNALLLGDSALYLCATSGFSGEPFFGPGTRLTVL.

The rearrangement uses TRBV11-2 and TRBJ2-1; a possible D gene is TRBD1 (6 bases). CDR3 length equals 16 residues. V lost 5 bases and J lost 2, with 16 bases in between. Per germline, CDR1 SGHAT and CDR2 FQNNGV. The CDR3 nucleotides read TGTGCCAGCAGCCTTCTCAGGGGACGTCCCTACAATGAGCAGTTCTTC. Its translation: CASSLLRGRPYNEQFF.

The chain is built from TRBV7-9 and TRBJ1-5; a weak D match, TRBD1 (5 bases). Germline V gene lookup returns CDR1 SEHNR and CDR2 FQNEAQ (reference sequence). CDR3 size: 14 residues. Trimming removed 4 bases from V and 2 bases from J, with 9 bases in between. The CDR3 region has the DNA TGTGCCAGCAGCTATCAGGGTGGCAATCAGCCCCAGCATTTT. It specifies CASSYQGGNQPQHF.

V is TRBV19 and J is TRBJ2-7; 8 bases align to TRBD2. Germline-derived CDR1 and CDR2 are LNHDA and SQIVND (reference sequence). The CDR3 has 14 residues. Trimming removed 6 bases from V and 2 bases from J; junction bases left unmatched: 6. The CDR3 nucleotides read TGTGCCAGTAGCCAATTAGCGGGAACCTACGAGCAGTACTTC. Amino acid sequence: CASSQLAGTYEQYF.

The CDR3 is CASGLASGRAGELFF. The CDR3 bases are TGTGCTAGTGGTTTGGCGAGCGGGAGAGCGGGGGAGCTGTTTTTT. The rearrangement links TRBV12-5 to TRBJ2-2; 8 positions agree with TRBD2. J gave up 8 bases and V 1 base, and 6 bases lay outside the gene matches. The CDR3 is 15 residues long. Germline values: CDR1 LGHNT, CDR2 FRNRAP.

The J gene is TRBJ2-2, the V gene TRBV10-3; 9 bases match TRBD2. The trim removed 10 bases at V and 5 bases at J, leaving 8 bases unmatched. CDR1 ENHRY and CDR2 SYGVKD come from the germline V gene. This CDR3 has 14 amino acids. The chain's CDR3 is CATVAGVTTGELFF. The CDR3, as DNA: TGTGCCACTGTAGCGGGAGTTACAACCGGGGAGCTGTTTTTT.

The gene calls are TRBV18 and TRBJ2-1; 9 nucleotides match TRBD2. The junction had 11 bases not matched to a gene; V was cut back by 2 bases and J by 6 bases. Germline CDR1 is KGHSH and CDR2 is LQKENI. This CDR3 has 17 amino acids. The CDR3, as DNA: TGTGCCAGCTCACCATTAGCTTCTAGCGGGGACCCCAATGAGCAGTTCTTC. Protein sequence: CASSPLASSGDPNEQFF.

CDR3 loop: CASSLASSEKLFF. CDR3 nucleotide sequence: TGTGCCAGCAGCTTGGCGAGTTCGGAAAAACTGTTTTTT. The rearrangement uses TRBV5-6 and TRBJ1-4, with D hard to call. The CDR3 is 13 amino acids. V gave up 0 bases and J gave up 8 bases, with 8 bases separating them. The germline V gene encodes CDR1 SGHDT and CDR2 YYEEEE.

As to this clone: The junction and the germline gene differ at one end; a read error may be behind it. This CDR3 is also generated by other DNA sequences in the sample. The rearrangement uses TRBV2 and TRBJ2-5, with 8 bases lining up with TRBD2. Germline V gene sequence: CDR1 SNHLY, CDR2 FYNNEI. This CDR3 contains 13 residues. CDR3 amino acids: CASSGTRVETQYF. The DNA for the CDR3 is TGCGCCAGCAGTGGGACTAGGGTAGAGACCCAGTACTTC.

V and J are TRBV28 and TRBJ1-4; 8 bases map to TRBD1. Germline trimming cut 2 bases from V and 3 bases from J; bases unmatched to any gene: 5. Germline V gene data show CDR1 as MDHEN and CDR2 as SYDVKM. This CDR3 contains 16 residues. The CDR3 region has the DNA TGTGCCAGCAGTTTACCTACAGGGGGACCTAATGAAAAACTGTTTTTT. Translated, it gives CASSLPTGGPNEKLFF.

This chain uses TRBV19 with TRBJ1-1; tentative D call: TRBD1 (5 bases). V gave up 5 bases and J gave up 5 bases, with 21 bases separating them. From germline, CDR1 is LNHDA and CDR2 SQIVND (reference sequence). The CDR3 has 16 residues. CDR3 sequence (DNA): TGTGCCAGTAGTGTGCCGTGGGACGGGGGGAGGACTGAAGCTTTCTTT. Amino acid sequence: CASSVPWDGGRTEAFF.

The V call is TRBV5-1, the J call TRBJ2-7, with TRBD2 matching over 10 bases. From germline, CDR1 is SGHRS and CDR2 YFSETQ. The CDR3 sequence is 16 residues long. Trimming took 2 bases from V and 6 from J; bases not matched to a gene: 11. The CDR3 protein is CASSFVGLAGVGEQYF. The CDR3 nucleotides are TGCGCCAGCAGCTTCGTGGGGCTAGCGGGAGTAGGCGAGCAGTACTTC.

V is TRBV7-6 and J is TRBJ1-5; no reliable D call. V lost 1 base, J lost 6 bases, and 7 bases lay in between. CDR3 size: 13 residues. The germline CDR1 and CDR2 sequences are SGHVS and FNYEAQ. CDR3 nucleotides: TGTGCCAGCAGCTTAGATCTAGGTCAGCCCCAGCATTTT. Translation gives CASSLDLGQPQHF.

This chain connects TRBV21-1 to TRBJ1-5; the D segment call TRBD1 is taken from the table without a DNA check. TRBV21-1 is labeled a pseudogene. The length of the CDR3 is 13 residues. The CDR3 reads CASSKAQGQPQHF. CDR3 DNA: TGTGCCAGCAGCAAAGCGCAGGGTCAGCCCCAGCATTTT.